The text below deals with one T cell receptor beta chain. The entry originates in a study of blood T cell repertoires in COVID-19. About the research overall: Spain, Italy and the United States supplied samples that represented acute and convalescent COVID-19.

In germline, CDR1 is GTSNPN, CDR2 SVGIG (reference sequence). This CDR3 is 12 amino acids long. The ends were cut back, 3 bases at V and 4 bases at J, with 9 bases in the middle. Original processing methods: Estimation of nucleated cell counts was performed using reference gene primer amplification. Data came from immunoSEQ multiplex PCR; TCRdb stores just in-frame clones and leaves some out. V and J calls and clone size are given by that table; D and trimming were obtained from the DNA. The table lists 180,000 or so clones, about 85% of them singletons. Material: peripheral blood. This sequence was found in a man in his sixties who had recovered from COVID-19. The chain carries TRBV30 and TRBJ2-5; D may be TRBD2 (6 bases). CDR3 amino acids: CAWSLSGETQYF. CDR3 in DNA: TGTGCCTGGAGCCTTAGCGGAGAGACCCAGTACTTC. Complete variable domain (other parts from reference TRBV30 and TRBJ2-5): SQTIHQWPATLVQPVGSPLSLECTVEGTSNPNLYWYRQAAGRGLQLLFYSVGIGQISSEVPQNLSASRPQDRQFILSSKKLLLSDSGFYLCAWSLSGETQYFGPGTRLLVL.